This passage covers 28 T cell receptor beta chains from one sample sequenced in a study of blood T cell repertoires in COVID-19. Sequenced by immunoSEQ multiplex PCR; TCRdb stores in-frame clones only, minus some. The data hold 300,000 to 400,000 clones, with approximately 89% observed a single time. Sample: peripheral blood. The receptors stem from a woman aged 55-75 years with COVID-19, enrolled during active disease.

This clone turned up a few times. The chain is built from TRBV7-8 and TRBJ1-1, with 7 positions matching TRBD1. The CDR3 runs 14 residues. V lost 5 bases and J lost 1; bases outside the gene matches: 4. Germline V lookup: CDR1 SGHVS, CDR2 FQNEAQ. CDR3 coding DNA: TGTGCCAGCAGCCCTTGGACAGGGAACACTGAAGCTTTCTTT. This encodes CASSPWTGNTEAFF. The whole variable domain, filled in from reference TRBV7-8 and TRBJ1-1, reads GAGVSQSPRYKVAKRGQDVALRCDPISGHVSLFWYQQALGQGPEFLTYFQNEAQLDKSGLPSDRFFAERPEGSVSTLKIQRTQQEDSAVYLCASSPWTGNTEAFFGQGTRLTVV.

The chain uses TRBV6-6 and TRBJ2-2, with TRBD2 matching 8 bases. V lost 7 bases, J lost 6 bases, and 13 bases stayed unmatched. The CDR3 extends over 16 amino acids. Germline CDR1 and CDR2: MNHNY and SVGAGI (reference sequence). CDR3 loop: CASNPTGGGEPGELFF. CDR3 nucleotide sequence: TGTGCCAGCAATCCAACGGGAGGGGGGGAGCCCGGGGAGCTGTTTTTT.

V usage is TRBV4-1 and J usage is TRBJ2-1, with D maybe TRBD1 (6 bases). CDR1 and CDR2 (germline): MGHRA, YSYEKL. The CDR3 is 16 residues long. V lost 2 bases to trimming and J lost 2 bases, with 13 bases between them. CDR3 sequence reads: CASSQTYRDPYNEQFF. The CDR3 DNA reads TGCGCCAGCAGCCAAACCTACAGGGACCCCTACAATGAGCAGTTCTTC.

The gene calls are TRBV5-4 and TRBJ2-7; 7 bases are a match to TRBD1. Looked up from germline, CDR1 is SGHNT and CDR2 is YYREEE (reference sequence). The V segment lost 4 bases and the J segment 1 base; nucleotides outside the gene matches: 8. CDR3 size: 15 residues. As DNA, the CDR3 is TGTGCCAGCAGCCAAAGAGGGACAGTTTCCTACGAGCAGTACTTC. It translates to CASSQRGTVSYEQYF.

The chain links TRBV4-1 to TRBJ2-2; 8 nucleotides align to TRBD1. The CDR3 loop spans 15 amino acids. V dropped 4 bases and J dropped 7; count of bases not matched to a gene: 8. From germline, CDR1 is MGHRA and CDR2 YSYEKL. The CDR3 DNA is TGCGCCAGCAGCCTCCGACAGGGGAGCGGCGGGGAGCTGTTTTTT. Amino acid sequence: CASSLRQGSGGELFF.

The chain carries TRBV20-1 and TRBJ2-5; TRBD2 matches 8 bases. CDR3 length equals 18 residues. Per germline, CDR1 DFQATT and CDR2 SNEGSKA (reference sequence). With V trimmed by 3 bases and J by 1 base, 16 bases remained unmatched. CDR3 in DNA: TGCAGTGCTAGTGGGGCGGGGGGCCCTACTGCCGCCCAAGAGACCCAGTACTTC. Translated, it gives CSASGAGGPTAAQETQYF.

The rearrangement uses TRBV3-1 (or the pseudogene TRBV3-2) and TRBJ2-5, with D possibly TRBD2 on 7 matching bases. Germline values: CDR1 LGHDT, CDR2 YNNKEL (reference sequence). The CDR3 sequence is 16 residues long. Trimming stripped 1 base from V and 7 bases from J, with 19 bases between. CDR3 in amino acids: CASSQGDRGARGTQYF. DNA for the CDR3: TGTGCCAGCAGCCAAGGGGATCGGGGGGCTCGAGGGACCCAGTACTTC.

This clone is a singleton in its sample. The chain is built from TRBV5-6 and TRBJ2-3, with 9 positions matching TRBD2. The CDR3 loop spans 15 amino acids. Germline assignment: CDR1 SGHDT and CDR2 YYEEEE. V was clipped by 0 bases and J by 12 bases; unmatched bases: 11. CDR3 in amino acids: CASSLAPGGGGSQYF. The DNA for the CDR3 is TGTGCCAGCAGCTTGGCCCCTGGCGGGGGGGGCTCACAGTATTTT.

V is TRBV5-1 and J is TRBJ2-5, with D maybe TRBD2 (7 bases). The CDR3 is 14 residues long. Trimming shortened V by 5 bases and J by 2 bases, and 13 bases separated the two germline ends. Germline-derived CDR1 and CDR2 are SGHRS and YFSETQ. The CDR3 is CASSRGAGQETQYF. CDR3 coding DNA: TGCGCCAGCAGTCGGGGGGCAGGGCAAGAGACCCAGTACTTC.

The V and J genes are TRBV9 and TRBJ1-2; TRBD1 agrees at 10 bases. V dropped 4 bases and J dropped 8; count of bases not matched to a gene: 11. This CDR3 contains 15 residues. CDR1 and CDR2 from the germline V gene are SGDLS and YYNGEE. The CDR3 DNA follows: TGTGCCAGCAGCCCTCGGACAGGGGGACGAGTAGGCTACACCTTC. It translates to CASSPRTGGRVGYTF.

In DNA form, the CDR3 reads TGCGCCAGCAGCTTGGTACTTAGGAGCTCCTACAATGAGCAGTTCTTC. Translating it yields CASSLVLRSSYNEQFF. The chain links TRBV5-1 to TRBJ2-1; D not certain. Trimming shortened V by 0 bases and J by 0 bases, and 10 bases separated the two germline ends. Germline lookup yields CDR1 SGHRS and CDR2 YFSETQ. The CDR3 consists of 16 residues. Full variable domain (outside the CDR3, taken from reference TRBV5-1 and TRBJ2-1): KAGVTQTPRYLIKTRGQQVTLSCSPISGHRSVSWYQQTPGQGLQFLFEYFSETQRNKGNFPGRFSGRQFSNSRSEMNVSTLELGDSALYLCASSLVLRSSYNEQFFGPGTRLTVL.

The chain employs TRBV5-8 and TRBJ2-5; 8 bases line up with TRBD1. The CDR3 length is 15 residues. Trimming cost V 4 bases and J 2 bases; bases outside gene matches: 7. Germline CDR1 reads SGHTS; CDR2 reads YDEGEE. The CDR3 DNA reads TGTGCCAGCAGCCGGGACAGGCACGGTCAAGAGACCCAGTACTTC. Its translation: CASSRDRHGQETQYF.

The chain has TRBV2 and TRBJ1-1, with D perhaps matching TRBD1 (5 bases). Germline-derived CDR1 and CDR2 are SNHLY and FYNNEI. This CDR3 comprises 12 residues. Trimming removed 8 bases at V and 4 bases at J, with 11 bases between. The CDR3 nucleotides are TGTGCCAGCGCGATGGGGGGCACTGAAGCTTTCTTT. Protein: CASAMGGTEAFF.

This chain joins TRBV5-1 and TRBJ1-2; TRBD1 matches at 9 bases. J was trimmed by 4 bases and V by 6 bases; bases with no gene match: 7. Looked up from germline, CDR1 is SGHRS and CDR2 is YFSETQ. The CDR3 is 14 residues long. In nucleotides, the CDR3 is TGCGCCAGCACGTTGACAGGGGGGAGCTATGGCTACACCTTC. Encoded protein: CASTLTGGSYGYTF.

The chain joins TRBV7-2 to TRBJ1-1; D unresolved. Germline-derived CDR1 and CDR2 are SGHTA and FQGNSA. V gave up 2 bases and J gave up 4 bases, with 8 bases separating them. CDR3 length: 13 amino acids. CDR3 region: CASSLLFGTEAFF. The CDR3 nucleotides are TGTGCCAGCAGCTTACTATTTGGCACTGAAGCTTTCTTT.

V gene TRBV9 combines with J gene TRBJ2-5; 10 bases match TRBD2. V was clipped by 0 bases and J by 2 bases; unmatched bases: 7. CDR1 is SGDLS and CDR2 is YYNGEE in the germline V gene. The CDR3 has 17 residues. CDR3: CASSVAPASGGQETQYF. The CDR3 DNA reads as TGTGCCAGCAGCGTAGCCCCAGCTAGCGGGGGACAAGAGACCCAGTACTTC.

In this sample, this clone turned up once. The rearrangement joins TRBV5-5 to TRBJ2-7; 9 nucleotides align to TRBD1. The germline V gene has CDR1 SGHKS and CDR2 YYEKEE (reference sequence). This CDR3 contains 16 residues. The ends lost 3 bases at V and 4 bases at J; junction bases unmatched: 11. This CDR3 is CASSSVQGARGYEQYF. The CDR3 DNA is TGTGCCAGCAGCTCCGTACAGGGGGCACGGGGGTACGAGCAGTACTTC.

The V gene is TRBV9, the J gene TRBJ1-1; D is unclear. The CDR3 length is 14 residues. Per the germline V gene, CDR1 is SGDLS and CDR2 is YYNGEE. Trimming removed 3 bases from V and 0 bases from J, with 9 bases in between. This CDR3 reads CASSADFLNTEAFF. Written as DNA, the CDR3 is TGTGCCAGCAGCGCGGACTTTCTGAACACTGAAGCTTTCTTT.

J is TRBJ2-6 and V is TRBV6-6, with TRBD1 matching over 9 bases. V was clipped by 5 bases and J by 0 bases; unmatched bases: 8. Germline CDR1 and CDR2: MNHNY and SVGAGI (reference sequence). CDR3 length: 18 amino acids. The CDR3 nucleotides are TGTGCCAGCAGTCAGGACAGGGGAGGCTCCTCTGGGGCCAACGTCCTGACTTTC. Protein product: CASSQDRGGSSGANVLTF.

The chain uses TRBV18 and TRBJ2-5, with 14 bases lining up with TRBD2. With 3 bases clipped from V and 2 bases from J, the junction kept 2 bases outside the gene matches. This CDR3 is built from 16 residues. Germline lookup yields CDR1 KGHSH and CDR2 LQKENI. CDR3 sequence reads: CASSPGTSGGQETQYF. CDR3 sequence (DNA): TGTGCCAGCTCACCTGGGACTAGCGGGGGTCAAGAGACCCAGTACTTC.

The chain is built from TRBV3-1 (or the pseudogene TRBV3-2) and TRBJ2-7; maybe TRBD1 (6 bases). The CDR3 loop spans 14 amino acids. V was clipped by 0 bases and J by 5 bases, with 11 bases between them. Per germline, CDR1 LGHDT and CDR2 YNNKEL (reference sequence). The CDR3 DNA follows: TGTGCCAGCAGCCAAGATTTTAGGGGGAACGAGCAGTACTTC. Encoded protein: CASSQDFRGNEQYF.

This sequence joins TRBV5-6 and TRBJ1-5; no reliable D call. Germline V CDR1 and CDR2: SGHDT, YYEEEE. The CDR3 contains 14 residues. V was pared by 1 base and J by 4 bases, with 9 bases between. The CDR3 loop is CASSLLGPNQPQHF. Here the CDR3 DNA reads TGTGCCAGCAGCTTGCTGGGCCCGAATCAGCCCCAGCATTTT.

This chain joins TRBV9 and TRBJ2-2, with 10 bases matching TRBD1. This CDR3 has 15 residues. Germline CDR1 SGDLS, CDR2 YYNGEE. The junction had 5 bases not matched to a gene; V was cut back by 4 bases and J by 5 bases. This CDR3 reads CASSLGQGGTGELFF. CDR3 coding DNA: TGTGCCAGCAGCCTCGGACAGGGGGGGACCGGGGAGCTGTTTTTT.

This CDR3 is CASSPGQPLNTEAFF. The CDR3 DNA follows: TGTGCCAGCTCACCGGGACAACCATTGAACACTGAAGCTTTCTTT. J is TRBJ1-1 and V is TRBV18, with TRBD1 as a possible D gene (6 bases). Germline CDR1 and CDR2: KGHSH and LQKENI. This CDR3 region has 15 residues. The V and J ends lost 3 bases and 0 bases respectively, with 11 bases between them. The whole variable domain, remainder taken from reference TRBV18 and TRBJ1-1, is NAGVMQNPRHLVRRRGQEARLRCSPMKGHSHVYWYRQLPEEGLKFMVYLQKENIIDESGMPKERFSAEFPKEGPSILRIQQVVRGDSAAYFCASSPGQPLNTEAFFGQGTRLTVV.

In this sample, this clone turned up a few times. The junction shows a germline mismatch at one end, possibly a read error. The DNA of the CDR3 is TGTGCCAGCAGCCTAACCCCATTTTACGAGCAGTACTTC. Translating it yields CASSLTPFYEQYF. This chain links TRBV7-3 with TRBJ2-7; D ambiguous. The V gene's germline CDR1 is SGHTA and CDR2 FQGTGA. The CDR3 extends over 13 amino acids.

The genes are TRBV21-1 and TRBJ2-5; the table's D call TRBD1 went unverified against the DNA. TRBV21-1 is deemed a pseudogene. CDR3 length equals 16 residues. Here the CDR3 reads CASSRWDRVGKETQYF. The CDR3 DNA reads TGTGCCAGCAGCCGATGGGACAGGGTAGGAAAAGAGACCCAGTACTTC.

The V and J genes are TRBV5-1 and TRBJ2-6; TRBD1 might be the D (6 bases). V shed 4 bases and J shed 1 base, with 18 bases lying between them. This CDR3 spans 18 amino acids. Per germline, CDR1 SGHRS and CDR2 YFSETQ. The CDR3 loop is CASSATGHDISGANVLTF. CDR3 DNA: TGCGCCAGCAGCGCAACGGGACACGACATTTCTGGGGCCAACGTCCTGACTTTC.

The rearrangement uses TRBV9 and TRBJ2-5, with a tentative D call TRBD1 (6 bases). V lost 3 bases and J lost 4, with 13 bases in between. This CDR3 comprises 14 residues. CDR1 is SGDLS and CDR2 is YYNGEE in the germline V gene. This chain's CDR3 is CASSGPTRGETQYF. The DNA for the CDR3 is TGTGCCAGCAGCGGACCCACCAGGGGAGAGACCCAGTACTTC.